This T cell receptor (beta chain) emerged from a study of naive and memory T cell subsets. The CDR3 sequence is 18 residues long. The ends were cut back, 3 bases at V and 2 bases at J, with 23 bases in the middle. Findings and caveats of the study: In CD4 and CD8 cells, diversity dropped from naive through EMRA.

Both TRBC1 and TRBC2 were covered by a beta constant-region primer of two equimolar oligonucleotides. The cDNA 3' end received a ligated single-stranded oligonucleotide carrying the SP2 primer and a 12-nucleotide UMI. Four rounds of PCR amplified the ligated cDNA using nested alpha and beta constant-region primers plus SP2. Via MiXCR, TCRdb re-called the UMI-ligation and nested PCR reads, giving one row per CDR3 protein. The data contain about 90,000 distinct CDR3 sequences, roughly 7% of them singletons. This clonotype was found many times. What it recognizes is unknown. What was sequenced was central memory CD4+ T cells from blood. The genes are TRBV12-3 or TRBV12-4 and TRBJ2-7; D ambiguous. The sequence was obtained from a human donor in good health. This CDR3 reads CASSFRFGEGSATYEQYF. CDR3 in DNA: TGTGCCAGCAGTTTCCGGTTCGGTGAAGGGTCGGCAACCTACGAGCAGTACTTC.